The source of this T cell receptor beta chain is a study of PD-1 blockade in classical Hodgkin lymphoma. Concerning this clone itself: Its antigen is unknown.

Profiled with immunoSEQ multiplex PCR; TCRdb holds only in-frame clones, not every one. The sample has 13,000 to 15,000 clones, around 82% seen once. Study-level results: Patients who responded completely had about the same baseline diversity as newly diagnosed patients. Patients excluded were those beginning nivolumab under 1 year after ASCT. Causes of the repertoire differences remain undefined, possibly disease activity or prior therapy. Reported findings placed baseline TCR diversity lower in newly diagnosed patients (compared with healthy donors).

V gave up 2 bases and J gave up 3 bases, with 14 bases separating them. The V gene's germline CDR1 is SGHTA and CDR2 FQGNSA. This CDR3 is 15 amino acids long. Brentuximab vedotin exposure varied among the patients, all of whom had relapsed after autologous stem cell transplantation. The source of this sequence is a human donor with classical Hodgkin lymphoma. V is TRBV7-2 and J is TRBJ2-7; D not resolved. The sequencing used peripheral blood mononuclear cells (PBMCs), collected at baseline. CDR3 sequence: CASSLPSSLHYEQYF. CDR3 in DNA: TGTGCCAGCAGCTTACCTTCCTCGCTACACTACGAGCAGTACTTC.